The entry below gives a single T cell receptor (beta chain) sequence along with its context. The antigen is undetermined. TCRdb's copy holds only in-frame clones and misses some; the assay was immunoSEQ multiplex PCR. The table shows millions of clones, with around 95% occurring only once. The data stem from a study of shared clonotypes between healthy human individuals. Study in general: Per-donor plates numbered three CD4 naive, three CD4 memory, two CD8 naive and one CD8 memory.

The germline V gene has CDR1 SGHRS and CDR2 YFSETQ. The CDR3 is 16 residues long. Trimming cost V 5 bases and J 3 bases, with 18 bases left between them. Study results and limitations: A reduction in generation probabilities was seen for non-shared clonotypes relative to those shared by all four donors. Sampling included only blood; tissue repertoires likely differ. Donor scarcity curtailed the genetic and exposure-history diversity represented herein.

The chain combines TRBV5-1 with TRBJ2-1; D may correspond to TRBD1 or TRBD2 (5 bases each). This clonotype was sampled from a man between 18 and 35 years old in good health. Sequencing was done on a sample of naive CD4+ T cells sorted from blood. This sample's subset: CD45RA+ positively selected. The CDR3 reads CASSPTGTLNYNEQFF. The DNA for the CDR3 is TGCGCCAGCAGTCCCACCGGGACCCTAAACTACAATGAGCAGTTCTTC. The full variable domain, its missing parts supplied by reference TRBV5-1 and TRBJ2-1, is KAGVTQTPRYLIKTRGQQVTLSCSPISGHRSVSWYQQTPGQGLQFLFEYFSETQRNKGNFPGRFSGRQFSNSRSEMNVSTLELGDSALYLCASSPTGTLNYNEQFFGPGTRLTVL.